The present T cell receptor beta chain was sequenced within a study of early T cells in non-severe SARS-CoV-2 infection. In the study overall: It was bulk RNA from unsorted whole blood that was sequenced, and the chains were unpaired.

This clonotype was picked up a small number of times. Its specificity is not known. The CDR3 sequence is 13 residues long. CDR1 and CDR2 from the germline V gene are LGHDT and YNNKEL (reference sequence). The V end lost 2 bases, the J end lost 3 bases, and 5 bases lay between the germline ends. Notes on the study in general: In VDJdb matching, anti-spike CD8 responses were favored while private and CD4 specificities went missing.

Unique molecular identifiers were affixed to single, distinct cDNA molecules. TCRdb reprocessed the 5' RACE reads with MiXCR, giving one entry per CDR3 protein. The table records more than 55,000 distinct CDR3 sequences, 13% of them present only once. The source material was whole blood, sampled at baseline. The receptor's source is an adult who was a healthcare worker with PCR-confirmed SARS-CoV-2 infection or an uninfected control (not recorded which). The chain links TRBV3-1 to TRBJ1-5; D is uncertain. The CDR3 spells CASSQFYNQPQHF. In DNA, the CDR3 is TGTGCCAGCAGCCAATTCTACAATCAGCCCCAGCATTTT. The whole variable domain, filled in from reference TRBV3-1 and TRBJ1-5, reads DTAVSQTPKYLVTQMGNDKSIKCEQNLGHDTMYWYKQDSKKFLKIMFSYNNKELIINETVPNRFSPKSPDKAHLNLHINSLELGDSAVYFCASSQFYNQPQHFGDGTRLSIL.